Listed below are T cell receptor beta chains from one sample, sequenced in a study of T cell changes during pregnancy in multiple sclerosis. Method: immunoSEQ multiplex PCR; TCRdb's copy keeps in-frame clones and lacks some. Among around 92,000 clones listed, around 93% were seen once. The material sequenced was peripheral blood, taken in the third trimester of pregnancy. All receptors derive from a female donor with multiple sclerosis, enrolled in a pregnancy study. Both conserved end residues are part of each CDR3. D genes are given only for firm matches. Clone size is shown for a subset of rows, as once, few, many or a class of expanded clone.

size,J,V,D,CDR3,DNA
.,TRBJ2-3,TRBV27,.,CAASGLGTDTQYF,TGTGCCGCCTCGGGACTGGGCACAGATACGCAGTATTTT
.,TRBJ2-1,TRBV5-4,.,CASSLGSSSYNEQFF,TGTGCCAGCAGCTTGGGATCTAGCTCCTACAATGAGCAGTTCTTC
few,TRBJ1-2,TRBV28,.,CASSTRTANYGYTF,TGTGCCAGCAGTACCCGGACAGCTAACTATGGCTACACCTTC
.,TRBJ1-1,TRBV15,TRBD1,CASQGPNTEAFF,TGTGCCTCACAGGGGCCGAACACTGAAGCTTTCTTT
.,TRBJ1-4,TRBV4-1,.,CASSHPGKNEKLFF,TGCGCCAGCAGCCATCCCGGGAAAAATGAAAAACTGTTTTTT
.,TRBJ1-2,TRBV6-1,TRBD1,CASRRVGTAGYTF,TGTGCCAGCAGGAGAGTTGGGACAGCTGGCTACACCTTC
.,TRBJ2-2,TRBV7-3,TRBD1,CASSSGGRGQNTGELFF,TGTGCCAGCAGCTCAGGAGGAAGGGGGCAGAACACCGGGGAGCTGTTTTTT
.,TRBJ1-2,TRBV5-1,.,CASSFGRGYGYTF,TGCGCCAGCAGCTTTGGTCGAGGCTATGGCTACACCTTC
.,TRBJ2-1,TRBV28,.,CASSLVAGWGNEQFF,TGTGCCAGCAGTTTAGTGGCGGGATGGGGAAATGAGCAGTTCTTC
.,TRBJ1-3,TRBV5-1,TRBD1,CASSTPDRTAIYF,TGCGCCAGCAGCACCCCGGACAGGACCGCCATATATTTT
.,TRBJ1-1,TRBV28,.,CASSSFFMSGLGTGTEAFF,TGTGCCAGCAGTTCATTTTTTATGTCAGGGCTCGGAACGGGCACTGAAGCTTTCTTT
.,TRBJ1-1,TRBV19,.,CASSDRGTEAFF,TGTGCCAGTAGTGACCGGGGGACTGAAGCTTTCTTT
.,TRBJ1-1,TRBV6-5,.,CASSYSEIRVTEAFF,TGTGCCAGCAGTTACTCGGAGATCAGGGTCACTGAAGCTTTCTTT